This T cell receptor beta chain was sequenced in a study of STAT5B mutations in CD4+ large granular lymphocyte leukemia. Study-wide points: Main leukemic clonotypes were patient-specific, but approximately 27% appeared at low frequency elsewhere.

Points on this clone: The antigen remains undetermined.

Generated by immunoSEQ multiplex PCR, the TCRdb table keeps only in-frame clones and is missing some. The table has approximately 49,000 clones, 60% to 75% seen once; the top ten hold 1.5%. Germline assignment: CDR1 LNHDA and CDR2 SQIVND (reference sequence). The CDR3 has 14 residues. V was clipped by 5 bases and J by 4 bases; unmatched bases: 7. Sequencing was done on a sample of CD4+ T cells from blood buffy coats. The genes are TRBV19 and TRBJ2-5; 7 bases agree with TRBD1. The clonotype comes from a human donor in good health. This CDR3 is CASSANRGGETQYF. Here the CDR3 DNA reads TGTGCCAGTAGTGCCAACAGGGGTGGAGAGACCCAGTACTTC.